Sequencing of this T cell receptor (beta chain) was carried out in a study of regulatory T cells in long-lasting Graves disease. About the research overall: Persistence in Graves' disease denoted antithyroid drug use beyond 5 years alongside positive TSH receptor antibodies. Overall study findings and caveats: Persistent Graves' patients showed less TCR diversity than newly diagnosed ones. Accuracy could have been hurt by small sample size.

The V end lost 0 bases, the J end lost 1 base, and 7 bases lay between the germline ends. The CDR3 is made up of 16 amino acids. The germline CDR1 and CDR2 sequences are LGHDT and YNNKEL (reference sequence). The time point was: persistent/refractory GD, antithyroid drugs over 5 years with positive TRAb. From PBMCs, RNA was extracted and then used to make the TCR library. For TCR beta, libraries came from iRepertoire HTBI primers and Arm-PCR of CDR3 regions. Each CDR3 protein is one row after TCRdb ran MiXCR on the multiplex PCR reads. The sample includes under 500,000 distinct CDR3 sequences, less than 25% of them seen just once. As to this clonotype: Its antigen is not known.

The starting material was peripheral blood mononuclear cells (PBMCs), obtained when the disease was refractory, from a patient treated with antithyroid drugs. The chain carries TRBV3-1 and TRBJ2-6, with TRBD1 as a possible D gene (6 bases). This receptor was obtained from a female donor with Graves disease. The CDR3 bases are TGTGCCAGCAGCCAAGAACAGGGTTCTGGGGCCAACGTCCTGACTTTC. Its translation: CASSQEQGSGANVLTF.